This TCR beta chain was recorded in a study of CXCR3-negative and CXCR3-positive naive CD8 T cells (dated by TCRdb to the late 2010s). A note on the overall study: In total, approximately 130 million TRB reads were obtained, or roughly 1.5 +/- 0.3 million reads per library. For the TRBV-TRBJ cluster analysis, the naive subsets came from about five donors, while the memory cells came from 3 donors. The diversity and physicochemical repertoire analyses included some 11 donors pooled from two independent experiments.

TCRdb names NextSeq 550 as the instrument used. The Human TCR Profiling Kit (MiLaboratory) was used to prepare UMI-labeled 5' RACE TRB cDNA libraries. The full amount of extracted RNA was used for cDNA synthesis, and the full amount of resulting cDNA was used for PCR amplification. Libraries were prepared in parallel with an identical number of PCR cycles. Concerning the study's data processing: About 50,000 +/- 10,000 unique UMI-labeled TRB cDNA molecules per library were extracted with MIGEC and MiXCR, with at least two reads per UMI required. An average of roughly 40,000 +/- 10,000 functional in-frame TRB CDR3 nucleotide clonotypes without stop codons was found per library. After each sample was downsampled to 5000 UMI-labeled TRB molecules, VDJtools was used to calculate diversity metrics such as normalized Shannon-Wiener and Chao1. For the central five CDR3 residues, VDJtools calculated physicochemical properties weighted by clonotype size, namely interaction energy, strength, volume and Kidera factor 4. TCRdb reprocessed the reads into one record per CDR3 protein sequence, lacking DNA. Here the V and J calls rest on TCRdb's processing, not on the authors' analysis. The table held for this sample gives several thousand distinct CDR3 sequences. The ten largest account for approximately 1.6% of the sample.

Worth noting for this clonotype: Its antigen remains unidentified.

The CDR3 holds 12 amino acids from the cysteine to the phenylalanine. The record lacks a DNA sequence. For each CD8+ T cell subset, flow sorting was done in triplicate, and under 350,000 cells per subset went directly into RLT lysis buffer. Naive CD8+ T cells were defined stringently as CD45RO-CCR7+CD27+CD95- to exclude memory contaminants. Using standard density gradient centrifugation, peripheral blood mononuclear cells were isolated from buffy coats. Naive CXCR3-negative and CXCR3-positive CD8+ T cells were flow-sorted on a FACSAria III. Total RNA was extracted from sorted cells using an RNeasy Mini Kit. General findings and caveats noted by the study authors: Freshly isolated PBMCs were used for most assays because CXCR3 expression partially decreased after cryopreservation. Because surface CD5, which is linked to self-reactivity in mice, was comparable between the naive subsets, TCR interaction strength was also inferred from TRB CDR3 physicochemical properties. Repertoire diversity was comparably high in both naive subsets but much lower in memory CD8+ T cells. TRB CDR3s from CXCR3-positive naive cells showed higher hydrophobicity (lower Kidera factor 4), lower energy, and higher strength and volume indices than CXCR3-negative naive cells. Within the same donor, TRBV-TRBJ usage looked similar between naive CXCR3-negative and CXCR3-positive cells, but memory cells had distinct patterns.

Recombination connected TRBV12-3 or TRBV12-4 to TRBJ2-3; there is no DNA to check the TCRdb D call of TRBD1. Sequencing input: naive CXCR3+ CD8+ T cells from blood. Sample cell subset or site, as interpreted from the label and publication: CD45RO-CCR7+CD27+CD95- naive CD8+ T cells expressing CXCR3 (TNR3+). The receptor comes from a human donor in good health. Some clones in this sample may be carry-over from other donors' samples. CDR3 sequence: CASSTTPDTQYF.